One sample yielded the 29 T cell receptor beta chains listed below, sequenced in a study of cytotoxic CD8 clonotypes in ibrutinib-treated CLL (dated by TCRdb to the early 2020s). Receptor amplification or capture employed the immunoSEQ multiplex PCR assay. This immuneACCESS table, as held by TCRdb, lists in-frame sequences with V and J called but not all clones. Of the missing ones, under half trace to an unresolved V gene in checked studies; the others have no known cause. This sample gives more than 9,000 clones in total; less than 80% of them show up just once. Together, the top ten hold approximately 24% of the sample. Specimen: PBMCs, collected before ibrutinib treatment. These receptors were obtained from a human donor with chronic lymphocytic leukemia.

The V call is TRBV6-6, the J call TRBJ1-1; 9 nucleotides match TRBD1. The V segment lost 6 bases and the J segment 4 bases; nucleotides outside the gene matches: 9. This CDR3 region has 15 residues. From germline, CDR1 is MNHNY and CDR2 SVGAGI (reference sequence). This CDR3 reads CASSAVQGAFTEAFF. The CDR3 DNA reads as TGTGCCAGCAGCGCCGTACAGGGGGCTTTCACTGAAGCTTTCTTT.

This chain joins TRBV7-9 and TRBJ2-5; D is unclear. Germline assignment: CDR1 SEHNR and CDR2 FQNEAQ (reference sequence). This CDR3 contains 14 residues. Trimming cost V 5 bases and J 1 base, with 11 bases left between them. This CDR3 is CASSHTELQETQYF. CDR3 sequence (DNA): TGTGCCAGCAGCCATACAGAACTCCAAGAGACCCAGTACTTC.

This clone was seen only a few times. J is TRBJ2-2 and V is TRBV10-1, with D perhaps matching TRBD2 (6 bases). Trimming took 4 bases from V and 4 from J, leaving 13 bases between them. Germline values: CDR1 WNHNN, CDR2 SYGVQD (reference sequence). This CDR3 has 15 residues. Written as DNA, the CDR3 is TGCGCCAGCAGTGCCTCGGGAGTAAGCACCGGGGAGCTGTTTTTT. It is translated as CASSASGVSTGELFF.

This clone was found a few times. J is TRBJ1-2 and V is TRBV10-1, with D tentatively TRBD1 (5 bases). Germline V gives CDR1 WNHNN, CDR2 SYGVQD (reference sequence). V lost 1 base and J 7 bases, leaving 10 bases between the germline ends. This CDR3 contains 13 residues. CDR3 residues: CASSEYRDSGYTF. For the CDR3, the DNA is TGCGCCAGCAGTGAGTACCGGGACTCTGGCTACACCTTC.

This clone has only a few counts. This sequence joins TRBV7-8 and TRBJ1-6, with unresolved D. This CDR3 comprises 14 residues. V lost 1 base, J lost 7 bases, and 8 bases lay in between. Per germline, CDR1 SGHVS and CDR2 FQNEAQ. CDR3 sequence reads: CASSLEAGNSPLHF. CDR3 nucleotide sequence: TGTGCCAGCAGCTTAGAGGCCGGAAATTCACCCCTCCACTTT.

The chain joins TRBV27 to TRBJ2-6; 8 bases line up with TRBD1. The CDR3 is 17 residues long. J gave up 4 bases and V 7 bases, and 12 bases lay outside the gene matches. Germline CDR1 MNHEY, CDR2 SMNVEV (reference sequence). In nucleotides, the CDR3 is TGTGCCAGCACCACCGGCAGGGGGCACGAGGGGGCCAACGTCCTGACTTTC. Translation gives CASTTGRGHEGANVLTF.

This clone is medium-sized by share. This sequence joins TRBV19 and TRBJ1-5, with D possibly TRBD1 on 5 matching bases. The CDR3 has 16 amino acids. In germline, CDR1 is LNHDA, CDR2 SQIVND (reference sequence). V was pared by 5 bases and J by 4 bases, with 18 bases between. This CDR3 is CASSPFKGRGNQPQHF. In DNA, the CDR3 is TGTGCCAGTAGTCCTTTCAAAGGACGGGGGAATCAGCCCCAGCATTTT. The whole variable domain, filled in from reference TRBV19 and TRBJ1-5, reads DGGITQSPKYLFRKEGQNVTLSCEQNLNHDAMYWYRQDPGQGLRLIYYSQIVNDFQKGDIAEGYSVSREKKESFPLTVTSAQKNPTAFYLCASSPFKGRGNQPQHFGDGTRLSIL.

This clone was detected only a few times. This chain uses TRBV6-6 with TRBJ1-5; D gene ambiguous. Germline V gives CDR1 MNHNY, CDR2 SVGAGI (reference sequence). Trimming left V 0 bases short and J 1 base short, with 10 bases between. The CDR3 consists of 16 residues. The CDR3: CASSYSIGRSNQPQHF. Written as DNA, the CDR3 is TGTGCCAGCAGTTACTCGATTGGCAGAAGCAATCAGCCCCAGCATTTT.

This chain uses TRBV13 with TRBJ2-7; D is possibly TRBD1 (5 bases). CDR3 length equals 15 residues. V gave up 2 bases and J gave up 2 bases, with 13 bases separating them. Germline V gene sequence: CDR1 PRHDT, CDR2 FYEKMQ (reference sequence). The CDR3 sequence is CASSLYANRPYEQYF. CDR3 DNA sequence: TGTGCCAGCAGCTTATATGCGAACAGGCCCTACGAGCAGTACTTC. Based on the CDR3 plus reference TRBV13 and TRBJ2-7, the full variable domain is AAGVIQSPRHLIKEKRETATLKCYPIPRHDTVYWYQQGPGQDPQFLISFYEKMQSDKGSIPDRFSAQQFSDYHSELNMSSLELGDSALYFCASSLYANRPYEQYFGPGTRLTVT.

This clone was counted between two and nine times. The CDR3 bases are TGTGCCAGCAGCATCGCAGGGGTGGCCGGGGAGCTGTTTTTT. Protein sequence: CASSIAGVAGELFF. The genes are TRBV7-3 and TRBJ2-2; possibly TRBD1 for D (6 bases). This CDR3 comprises 14 residues. V was trimmed by 5 bases and J by 6 bases, leaving 13 bases between them. Germline CDR1 is SGHTA and CDR2 is FQGTGA.

The rearrangement uses TRBV19 and TRBJ1-5; D unresolved. There are 13 residues in the CDR3. V dropped 1 base and J dropped 7 bases, with 8 bases sitting between them. The germline V gene has CDR1 LNHDA and CDR2 SQIVND (reference sequence). CDR3 sequence: CASSIGGGQPQHF. The CDR3 bases are TGTGCCAGTAGTATAGGGGGTGGGCAGCCCCAGCATTTT.

This chain uses TRBV18 with TRBJ2-2; D may be TRBD1 (6 bases). The ends were cut back, 6 bases at V and 6 bases at J, with 11 bases in the middle. The CDR3 length is 13 residues. Germline CDR1 is KGHSH and CDR2 is LQKENI. The CDR3 nucleotides are TGTGCCAGCTCGGCCACAGGGTCCGGGGAGCTGTTTTTT. Translated, it gives CASSATGSGELFF.

The chain has TRBV5-8 and TRBJ2-1; D remains ambiguous. Germline V gives CDR1 SGHTS, CDR2 YDEGEE. With 2 bases removed from V and 4 bases from J, the gap between germline ends came to 4 bases. The CDR3 has 12 residues. The CDR3 region has the DNA TGTGCCAGCAGCTTCGGGTACAATGAGCAGTTCTTC. As protein: CASSFGYNEQFF.

This clone showed up just a few times. J is TRBJ2-5 and V is TRBV5-1; no clear D. Germline assignment: CDR1 SGHRS and CDR2 YFSETQ. V was trimmed by 1 base and J by 5 bases, leaving 9 bases between them. The CDR3 has 13 residues. CDR3 sequence: CASSLSGFETQYF. The CDR3 DNA sequence: TGCGCCAGCAGCTTGTCCGGTTTTGAGACCCAGTACTTC.

The chain uses TRBV6-5 and TRBJ1-5; 9 nucleotides agree with TRBD1. Germline V gene sequence: CDR1 MNHEY, CDR2 SVGAGI. The CDR3 loop spans 15 amino acids. The V segment lost 5 bases and the J segment 4 bases; nucleotides outside the gene matches: 6. In DNA, the CDR3 is TGTGCCAGCAGTACCTCGACAGGGGGTAATCAGCCCCAGCATTTT. Translation gives CASSTSTGGNQPQHF.

The chain is built from TRBV7-9 and TRBJ2-7; 9 bases match TRBD1. The CDR3 extends over 14 amino acids. Trimming removed 3 bases from V and 5 bases from J; junction bases left unmatched: 5. CDR1 is SEHNR and CDR2 is FQNEAQ in the germline V gene (reference sequence). The CDR3 sequence: CASSLSRDRDEQYF. In nucleotides, the CDR3 is TGTGCCAGCAGCTTGTCCCGGGACAGGGACGAGCAGTACTTC.

The chain has TRBV28 and TRBJ1-2; D is uncertain. Germline V gene lookup returns CDR1 MDHEN and CDR2 SYDVKM. The V end lost 2 bases, the J end lost 6 bases, and 7 bases lay between the germline ends. The CDR3 covers 12 residues. The CDR3 protein is CASSLGQNGYTF. In nucleotides, the CDR3 is TGTGCCAGCAGTTTAGGGCAGAATGGCTACACCTTC.

The rearrangement joins TRBV30 to TRBJ1-4, with D possibly TRBD1 on 5 matching bases. Trimming took off 3 bases at V and 0 bases at J, with 17 bases between the two ends. Per the germline V gene, CDR1 is GTSNPN and CDR2 is SVGIG (reference sequence). CDR3 length: 17 amino acids. The CDR3 loop is CAWSRPRTTTTNEKLFF. CDR3 in DNA: TGTGCCTGGAGCCGACCCAGGACAACTACAACTAATGAAAAACTGTTTTTT.

This clone has only one observation. The chain links TRBV28 to TRBJ1-1, with 7 bases identical to TRBD1. This CDR3 spans 16 amino acids. V was clipped by 7 bases and J by 9 bases; unmatched bases: 20. The germline V gene encodes CDR1 MDHEN and CDR2 SYDVKM. The CDR3 sequence: CASTRSADRAFRQAFF. The DNA for the CDR3 is TGTGCCAGCACCCGCTCAGCTGACAGGGCCTTTAGGCAAGCTTTCTTT. The full variable domain, with the rest looked up from reference TRBV28 and TRBJ1-1, is DVKVTQSSRYLVKRTGEKVFLECVQDMDHENMFWYRQDPGLGLRLIYFSYDVKMKEKGDIPEGYSVSREKKERFSLILESASTNQTSMYLCASTRSADRAFRQAFFGQGTRLTVV.

The V and J genes are TRBV7-2 and TRBJ1-1; the D gene is possibly TRBD1 (5 bases). V lost 5 bases and J lost 10, with 14 bases in between. The CDR3 runs 12 residues. Germline-derived CDR1 and CDR2 are SGHTA and FQGNSA. The CDR3 protein is CASSPDSRGAFF. CDR3 sequence (DNA): TGTGCCAGCAGCCCAGACTCGAGGGGAGCTTTCTTT.

The rearrangement links TRBV28 to TRBJ2-3; 7 nucleotides line up with TRBD1. The CDR3 runs to 16 residues. V was pared by 4 bases and J by 4 bases, with 11 bases of the junction left unmatched. From germline, CDR1 is MDHEN and CDR2 SYDVKM. The CDR3 spells CASSSPQGVGADTQYF. For the CDR3, the DNA is TGTGCCAGCAGTTCGCCCCAGGGGGTTGGAGCAGATACGCAGTATTTT. Looking up the rest from reference TRBV28 and TRBJ2-3 gives the full variable domain: DVKVTQSSRYLVKRTGEKVFLECVQDMDHENMFWYRQDPGLGLRLIYFSYDVKMKEKGDIPEGYSVSREKKERFSLILESASTNQTSMYLCASSSPQGVGADTQYFGPGTRLTVL.

The V gene is TRBV29-1, the J gene TRBJ2-1; TRBD2 is a possible D gene (7 bases). CDR1 SQVTM and CDR2 ANQGSEA come from the germline V gene. The CDR3 contains 17 residues. V lost 3 bases and J 3 bases, leaving 21 bases between the germline ends. CDR3 sequence reads: CSVEGGAIVSFYNEQFF. In DNA, the CDR3 is TGCAGCGTTGAGGGGGGGGCGATAGTCTCGTTCTACAATGAGCAGTTCTTC.

The rearrangement links TRBV6-4 to TRBJ1-5; D is uncertain. The CDR3 totals 14 residues. Trimming pared 5 bases from V and 5 bases from J, leaving 13 bases between. Germline assignment: CDR1 MRHNA and CDR2 SNTAGT. The CDR3 reads CASSWVAAYQPQHF. The CDR3 coding sequence is TGTGCCAGCAGTTGGGTCGCTGCATATCAGCCCCAGCATTTT.

The chain couples TRBV4-1 to TRBJ1-6; weak D call: TRBD1 (5 bases). This CDR3 is built from 16 residues. Germline V CDR1 and CDR2: MGHRA, YSYEKL. Between the trimmed V and J ends, which lost 1 base and 0 bases, there was a span of 7 bases. DNA for the CDR3: TGCGCCAGCAGCCAAGGGGGCAACTCCTATAATTCACCCCTCCACTTT. It codes for CASSQGGNSYNSPLHF.

The chain links TRBV28 to TRBJ2-4, with D perhaps matching TRBD1 or TRBD2 (6 bases each). The CDR3 extends over 15 amino acids. Germline CDR1 is MDHEN and CDR2 is SYDVKM. The V gene lost 7 bases and the J gene lost 1 base, with 14 bases spanning the gap. CDR3 amino acids: CASNESGAAKNIQYF. In DNA, the CDR3 is TGTGCCAGCAACGAATCGGGGGCTGCCAAAAACATTCAGTACTTC.

The chain couples TRBV6-6 to TRBJ1-2; 8 bases are a match to TRBD1. This CDR3 has 15 residues. The germline V gene encodes CDR1 MNHNY and CDR2 SVGAGI (reference sequence). Trimming took 6 bases from V and 3 from J; bases not matched to a gene: 9. CDR3 DNA sequence: TGTGCCAGCAGCTCTGGATCGGGACAGGACTATGGCTACACCTTC. Protein product: CASSSGSGQDYGYTF.

A few counts support this clone. The chain employs TRBV10-1 and TRBJ2-3, with D uncertain. CDR3 length: 11 residues. Trimming pared 4 bases from V and 2 bases from J, leaving 1 base between. Germline assignment: CDR1 WNHNN and CDR2 SYGVQD (reference sequence). The CDR3 DNA reads as TGCGCCAGCAGTGCCACAGATACGCAGTATTTT. It encodes CASSATDTQYF.

The chain carries TRBV21-1 and TRBJ1-1; the table calls TRBD1, which could not be checked here. TRBV21-1 is reported as a pseudogene. The CDR3 has 15 residues. The CDR3 region is CASSNSGTDEGKAFF. The CDR3 DNA reads TGTGCCAGCAGCAATTCCGGGACAGACGAGGGCAAAGCTTTCTTT.

This clone was counted a single time. V is TRBV29-1 and J is TRBJ2-5; 8 bases are shared with TRBD2. V was pared by 6 bases and J by 5 bases, with 8 bases of the junction left unmatched. The CDR3 is 13 amino acids. Germline V lookup: CDR1 SQVTM, CDR2 ANQGSEA. Here the CDR3 reads CSVAKGLVETQYF. CDR3 DNA sequence: TGCAGCGTCGCAAAGGGACTAGTGGAGACCCAGTACTTC.